This T cell receptor beta chain comes out of a study of human T cells and chemical hapten exposure. Regarding time point: patch test 2, 6 weeks after DPC sensitization. As for treatment: therapeutic diphenylcyclopropenone sensitization with weekly scalp DPC. The CDR3 spans 15 residues. Deletions cut 0 bases from V and 7 bases from J, with 13 bases between. Germline loops: CDR1 SGHNT, CDR2 YENEEA. From the RACE reads, TCRdb called clonotypes with MiXCR, one entry per CDR3 protein. The table lists approximately 100,000 distinct CDR3 sequences, more than 7% of them singletons. The gene calls are TRBV11-3 and TRBJ2-1, with D possibly matching TRBD2 (7 bases). The source was whole blood, collected in connection with sensitization to the hapten diphenylcyclopropenone (DPC). The TCR comes from a woman in her thirties or forties with alopecia areata. Some clones in this sample may be carry-over from other donors' samples. In nucleotides, the CDR3 is TGTGCCAGCAGCTTAGAGGGGGGGCGCTCAAATGAGCAGTTCTTC. Translation gives CASSLEGGRSNEQFF.